This TCR beta chain was sequenced in a study of T-cell reconstitution after alpha-beta-depleted transplantation in children (dated by TCRdb to 2016 to 2018). For the wider study: The study quantitatively tracked T-cell immune reconstitution after TCRalphabeta/CD19-depleted allogeneic hematopoietic cell transplantation in children using TCR repertoire profiling. Paper-wide results and their limitations: About two months after transplant, the apparently early recovery of alphabetaT-cell counts reportedly depended on just several hundred clones that had expanded rapidly and came from non-depleted graft cells. Hyperexpanded clone frequencies declined over subsequent months; after one year, T-cell counts and TCRbeta diversity were mostly attributed to newly produced T cells. In some patients, the high TCRbeta diversity seen at day 60 was put down to recipient T cells and intrathymic progenitors that had survived conditioning.

The library was produced with PCR. The instrument was an Illumina HiSeq 2500. TCR libraries were prepared with molecular barcoding, using unique molecular identifiers to normalize TCRbeta repertoire quantification. Clones were called with MiXCR by TCRdb after fastp trimmed the public reads at Q25, and only in-frame beta chains were retained. When rows share a CDR3 protein, they turn into one entry using the most common DNA and genes. The sample table lists 70,000 to 95,000 distinct CDR3 sequences, 15% to 20% of them with a count of one. Together, the top ten hold approximately 55% of the sample. On this clonotype itself: This receptor's antigen is unknown. No clone much larger than this one lies a single base away; base qualities are absent.

The germline V gene (reference sequence) sets CDR1 to SEHNR and CDR2 to FQNEAQ. The V end gives up 4 bases and the J end 4 bases, leaving 11 bases in the junction not matched to a gene. The CDR3, from cysteine to phenylalanine, totals 16 residues. Just the 48-base CDR3 DNA is kept, in frame starting at base 1. In light of the paper, this sample's treatment or condition label describes: allogeneic hematopoietic cell transplantation with graft depleted of TCRalphabeta T cells and CD19 B cells. The transplant recipients were children given TCRalphabeta/CD19-depleted allogeneic hematopoietic cell grafts.

The material sequenced was PBMCs, mostly from graft donor cells, taken 360 days after TCRalphabeta/CD19-depleted stem cell transplant. The clonotype comes from a male patient aged 2-15 years who had a stem cell transplant for acute lymphoblastic leukemia, so the T cells may come from the graft donor. In this chain, TRBV7-9 is recombined with TRBJ2-5, with 8 bases aligning to TRBD2. The DNA sequence reads TGTGCCAGCAGCTCCTCCGGGGGGGGGAGGGGAGAGACCCAGTACTTC. This encodes CASSSSGGGRGETQYF.